This TCR beta chain was retrieved from a study of blood T cell repertoires in COVID-19. At the level of the study: Samples of COVID-19 (acute and convalescent) were obtained from the United States, Italy and Spain. T cells, B-cell-depleted T cells, or PBMCs provided the cDNA or gDNA that served as material.

Authors' data handling: By means of reference gene primer amplification, nucleated cell counts were estimated. This table comes from immunoSEQ multiplex PCR, and its TCRdb copy is limited to in-frame clones, with some not included. That table gives V, J and clone size, and the DNA gave D and trimming. Among around 32,000 clones listed, about nine tenths were seen once. With 1 base clipped from V and 8 bases from J, the junction kept 6 bases outside the gene matches. In germline, CDR1 is SGHAT, CDR2 FQNNGV. This CDR3 is 14 amino acids long. V and J are TRBV11-2 and TRBJ1-1, with TRBD1 matching 8 bases. Source material: peripheral blood. The TCR comes from a man in his sixties or seventies with active or convalescent COVID-19. The CDR3 DNA reads TGTGCCAGCAGCTTAGGCACAGGGGGTGACGAAGCTTTCTTT. This encodes CASSLGTGGDEAFF.